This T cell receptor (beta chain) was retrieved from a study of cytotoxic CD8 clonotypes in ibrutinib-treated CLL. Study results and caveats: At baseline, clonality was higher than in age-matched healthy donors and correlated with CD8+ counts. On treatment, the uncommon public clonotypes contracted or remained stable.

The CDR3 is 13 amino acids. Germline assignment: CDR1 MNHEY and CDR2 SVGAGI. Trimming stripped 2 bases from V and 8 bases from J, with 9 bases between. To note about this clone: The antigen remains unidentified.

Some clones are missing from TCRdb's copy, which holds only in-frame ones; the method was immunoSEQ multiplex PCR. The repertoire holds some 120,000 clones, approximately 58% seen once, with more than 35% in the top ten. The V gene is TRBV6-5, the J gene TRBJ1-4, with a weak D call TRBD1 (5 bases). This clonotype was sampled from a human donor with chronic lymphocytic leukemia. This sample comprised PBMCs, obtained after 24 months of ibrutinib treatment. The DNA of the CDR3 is TGTGCCAGCAGTTACGGGGGGGGAGAAAAACTGTTTTTT. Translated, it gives CASSYGGGEKLFF.